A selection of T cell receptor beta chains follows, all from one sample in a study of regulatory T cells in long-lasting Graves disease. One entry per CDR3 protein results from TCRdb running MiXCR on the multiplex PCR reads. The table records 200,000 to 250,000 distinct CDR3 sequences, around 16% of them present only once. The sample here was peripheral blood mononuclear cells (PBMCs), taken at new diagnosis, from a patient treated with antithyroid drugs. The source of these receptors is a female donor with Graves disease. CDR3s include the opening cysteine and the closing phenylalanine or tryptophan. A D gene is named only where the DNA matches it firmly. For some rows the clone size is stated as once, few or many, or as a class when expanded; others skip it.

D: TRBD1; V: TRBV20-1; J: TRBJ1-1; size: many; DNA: TGCAGTGCCCCCCGGACAGGGTTTGGCACTGAAGCTTTCTTT; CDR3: CSAPRTGFGTEAFF
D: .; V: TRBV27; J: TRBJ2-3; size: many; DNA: TGTGCCAGCAGTTTATCGAGACCCCCAGATACGCAGTATTTT; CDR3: CASSLSRPPDTQYF
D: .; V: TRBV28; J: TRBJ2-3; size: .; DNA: TGTGCCAGCAGTGAGCAGTTCACAGATACGCAGTATTTT; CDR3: CASSEQFTDTQYF
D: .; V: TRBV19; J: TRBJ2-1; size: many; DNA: TGTGCCACCGGGGGGGGGACAGGTTTCTACAATGAGCAGTTCTTC; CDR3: CATGGGTGFYNEQFF
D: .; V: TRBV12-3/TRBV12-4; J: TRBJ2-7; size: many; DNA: TGTGCCAGCAGTTTATTGGGTGACGAGCAGTACTTC; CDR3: CASSLLGDEQYF
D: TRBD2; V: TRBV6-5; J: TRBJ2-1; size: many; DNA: TGTGCCAGCAGTTTCACTAGCGGGAGTAGCAATGAGCAGTTCTTC; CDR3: CASSFTSGSSNEQFF
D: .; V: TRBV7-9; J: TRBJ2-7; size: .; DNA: TGTGCCAGCAGCTTAGCAGGGCCGAGATACGAGCAGTACTTC; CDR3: CASSLAGPRYEQYF
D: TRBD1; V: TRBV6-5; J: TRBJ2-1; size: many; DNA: TGTGCCAGCAGTTACCGGACAGGGTGGAATGAGCAGTTCTTC; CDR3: CASSYRTGWNEQFF
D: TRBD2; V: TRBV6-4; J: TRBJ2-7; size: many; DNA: TGTGCCAGCAGCTTTACTAGCGGGAGACTTGAGCAGTACTTC; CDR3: CASSFTSGRLEQYF
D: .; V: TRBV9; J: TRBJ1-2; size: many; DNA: TGTGCCAGCAGCGTAGTCTACACGTCCTATGGCTACACCTTC; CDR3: CASSVVYTSYGYTF
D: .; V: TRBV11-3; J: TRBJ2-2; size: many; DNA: TGTGCCAGCAGCTTAAAGGTCAGGGTGGGGAACACCGGGGAGCTGTTTTTT; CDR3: CASSLKVRVGNTGELFF
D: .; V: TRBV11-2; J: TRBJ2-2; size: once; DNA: TGTGCCAGCAGCTTAGGGGAACTAGTAAGGGGCACCGGGGAGCTGTTTTTT; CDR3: CASSLGELVRGTGELFF
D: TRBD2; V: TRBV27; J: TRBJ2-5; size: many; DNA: TGTGCCAGCAGTCCCTTCCGGGTCAAAGCGGGATCGAAGACCCAGTACTTC; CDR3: CASSPFRVKAGSKTQYF
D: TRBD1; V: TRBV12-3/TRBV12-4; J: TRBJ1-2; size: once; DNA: TGTGCCAGCAGTTTAGGCGAGGGGACAGGCTATGGCTACACCTTC; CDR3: CASSLGEGTGYGYTF
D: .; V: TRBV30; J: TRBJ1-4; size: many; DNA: TGTGCCTGGAGTAACCCTGACAGGTTTAATGAAAAACTGTTTTTT; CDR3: CAWSNPDRFNEKLFF
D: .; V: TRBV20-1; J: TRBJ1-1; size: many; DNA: TGCAGTGCTACCCCGACAGGACCAACCCCATGGACTGAAGCTTTCTTT; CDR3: CSATPTGPTPWTEAFF
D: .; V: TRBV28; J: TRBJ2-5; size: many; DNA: TGTGCCAGCAGTTTAAACTACAACCAAGAGACCCAGTACTTC; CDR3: CASSLNYNQETQYF
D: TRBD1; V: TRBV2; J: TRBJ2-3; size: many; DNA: TGTGCCAGCAGTGAAGAGAGGAGGACAGGAGCCAGCACAGATACGCAGTATTTT; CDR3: CASSEERRTGASTDTQYF
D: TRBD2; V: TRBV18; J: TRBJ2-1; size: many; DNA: TGTGCCAGCTCGCCTATCGGGACTAGCGGGAGAGGTGAGCAGTTCTTC; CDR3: CASSPIGTSGRGEQFF
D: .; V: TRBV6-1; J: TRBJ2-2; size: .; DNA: TGTGCCAGCAGTGACAGCCAGGCCACCGGGGAGCTGTTTTTT; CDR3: CASSDSQATGELFF
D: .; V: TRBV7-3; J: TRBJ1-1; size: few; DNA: TGTGCCAGCAGCTTAGAGGCGGGGGCAACTGAAGCTTTCTTT; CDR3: CASSLEAGATEAFF
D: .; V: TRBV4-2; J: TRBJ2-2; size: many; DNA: TGTGCCAGCAGCCAGACCCCCGGAGGGGCTAGAAGGACCGGGGAGCTGTTTTTT; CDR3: CASSQTPGGARRTGELFF
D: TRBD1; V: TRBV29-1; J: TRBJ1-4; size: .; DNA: TGCAGCGTTCAGGGGGCTTCTAATGAAAAACTGTTTTTT; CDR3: CSVQGASNEKLFF
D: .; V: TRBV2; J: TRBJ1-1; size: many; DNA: TGTGCCAGCAGTAGGGGACTACGGGATGAAGCTTTCTTT; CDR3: CASSRGLRDEAFF
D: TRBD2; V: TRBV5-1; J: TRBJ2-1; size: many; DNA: TGCGCCAGCAGCGCCGGACTAGCACGTGAGCAGTTCTTC; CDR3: CASSAGLAREQFF
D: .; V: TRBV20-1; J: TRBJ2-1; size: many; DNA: TGCAGTGCCGGCGACTGGTACAATGAGCAGTTCTTC; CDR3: CSAGDWYNEQFF
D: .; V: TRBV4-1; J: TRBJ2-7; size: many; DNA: TGCGCCAGCAGCCAAGCCGGACACTCCTACGAGCAGTACTTC; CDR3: CASSQAGHSYEQYF
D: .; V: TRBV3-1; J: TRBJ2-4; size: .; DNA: TGTGCCAGCAGCCAACTGGGGGGGGCCGAAAACATTCAGTACTTC; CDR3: CASSQLGGAENIQYF
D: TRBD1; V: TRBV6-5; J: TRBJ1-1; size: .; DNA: TGTGCCAGCAGTTCGGACAGGGGATGGGCTTTCTTT; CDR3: CASSSDRGWAFF
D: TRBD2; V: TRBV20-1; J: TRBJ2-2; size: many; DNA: TGCAGTGCCCTCGCCGGGACTAGCAGCACCGGGGAGCTGTTTTTT; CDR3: CSALAGTSSTGELFF
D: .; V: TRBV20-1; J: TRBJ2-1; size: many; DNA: TGCAGTGCTGGGACCTACAATGAGCAGTTCTTC; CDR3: CSAGTYNEQFF
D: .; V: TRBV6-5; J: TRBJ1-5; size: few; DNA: TGTGCCAGCAGTTACACAGGGCGGCAGCCCCAGCATTTT; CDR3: CASSYTGRQPQHF
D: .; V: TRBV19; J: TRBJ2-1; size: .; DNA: TGTGCCAGTAGGTTTGGCGGGATAGACAATGAGCAGTTCTTC; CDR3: CASRFGGIDNEQFF